The T cell receptor (beta chain) described here comes from a study of technical replicates of blood from a handful of donors. Clones were read by immunoSEQ multiplex PCR, and TCRdb kept only the in-frame ones, dropping some. The data contain about 93,000 clones, approximately 95% of them singletons. CDR1 is MNHEY, CDR2 SMNVEV, per germline (reference sequence). The CDR3 has 14 amino acids. V dropped 3 bases and J dropped 5 bases, with 10 bases sitting between them. The rearrangement links TRBV27 to TRBJ2-2; maybe TRBD2 (5 bases). The receptor's source is a human donor in good health. The specimen sequenced was T cells isolated from PBMCs. CDR3: CASSFASGTGELFF. CDR3 bases: TGTGCCAGCAGTTTCGCCTCGGGGACCGGGGAGCTGTTTTTT.